Shown below are 24 T cell receptor beta chains from a single sample sequenced in a study of cytomegalovirus exposure and HLA in healthy donors. With 60 Vbeta and 13 Jbeta primers, the PCR was carried out. The assay was immunoSEQ multiplex PCR, and TCRdb's table has in-frame clones only and misses some. The table includes 150,000 to 160,000 clones, about 80% detected once. What was sequenced was PBMCs. Source of these receptors: a man aged 25 to 45 in good health and CMV-seropositive.

Details on this clone: An end of the junction does not agree with germline; a read error may underlie this. This rearrangement joins TRBV7-7 to TRBJ2-1; 8 bases align to TRBD1. CDR1 is SSHAT and CDR2 is FNYEAQ in the germline V gene (reference sequence). The CDR3 totals 15 residues. The CDR3 DNA sequence: TGTGCTAGCAGCTTAGCGACAGGGGACTACAATGAGCAGTTCTTC. Encoded protein: CASSLATGDYNEQFF.

The chain recombines TRBV6-5 with TRBJ2-1; 11 bases are a match to TRBD2. The V and J ends lost 5 bases and 4 bases, in that order; junction bases with no gene match: 4. The CDR3 has 15 residues. In germline, CDR1 is MNHEY, CDR2 SVGAGI. The CDR3 loop reads CASSPGTSGYNEQFF. The CDR3 region has the DNA TGTGCCAGCAGTCCCGGGACTAGCGGTTACAATGAGCAGTTCTTC.

Remarks on this clone: A read error may account for a junction end that differs from germline. The chain uses TRBV7-9 and TRBJ2-5, with 9 positions matching TRBD1. The better agreement between TRBJ2-7 and the DNA end casts doubt on the J call. CDR3 length equals 16 residues. Germline loops: CDR1 SEHNR, CDR2 FQNEAQ (reference sequence). DNA for the CDR3: TGTTCCAGCAGCCCTCGACGGGACAGGGCTATCTACGAGCAGTACTTC. This translates into CSSSPRRDRAIYEQYF.

The rearrangement uses TRBV19 and TRBJ1-6; TRBD1 matches 9 bases. V lost 4 bases to trimming and J lost 12 bases; unmatched junction nucleotides: 4. The V gene's germline CDR1 is LNHDA and CDR2 SQIVND (reference sequence). The CDR3 has 13 residues. CDR3 protein: CASSTYRGQPLHF. DNA of the CDR3: TGTGCCAGTAGTACCTACAGGGGGCAACCCCTCCACTTT.

The rearrangement joins TRBV6-1 to TRBJ1-5, with a tentative D call TRBD1 (5 bases). The CDR3 loop spans 13 amino acids. CDR1 and CDR2 from the germline V gene are MNHNS and SASEGT. V gave up 2 bases and J gave up 7 bases, with 9 bases separating them. The CDR3 bases are TGTGCCAGCAGTGAAACCGGACAACAGCCCCAGCATTTT. It translates to CASSETGQQPQHF.

This clone appeared once. The rearrangement links TRBV4-2 to TRBJ2-3; 12 bases align to TRBD2. V lost 6 bases, J lost 3 bases, and 7 bases stayed unmatched. The CDR3 totals 16 residues. CDR1 is LGHNA, CDR2 YNFKEQ, per germline. The CDR3 here is CASRNPLAGGTDTQYF. The DNA of the CDR3 is TGTGCCAGCAGAAATCCCCTAGCGGGAGGGACAGATACGCAGTATTTT.

About this clone: Other nucleotide sequences in the sample specify the same CDR3. This chain joins TRBV6-1 and TRBJ1-2; D ambiguous. Germline CDR1 reads MNHNS; CDR2 reads SASEGT. The CDR3 sequence is 12 residues long. V lost 1 base and J 4 bases, leaving 4 bases between the germline ends. CDR3 in DNA: TGTGCCAGCAGTGAAGGGGCCTATGGCTACACCTTC. Protein product: CASSEGAYGYTF.

J is TRBJ2-1 and V is TRBV7-9, with 10 bases identical to TRBD2. V dropped 5 bases and J dropped 5; count of bases not matched to a gene: 6. CDR3 length: 15 residues. Germline V gives CDR1 SEHNR, CDR2 FQNEAQ (reference sequence). CDR3 amino acids: CASSPVGLADNEQFF. The CDR3 nucleotides are TGTGCCAGCAGCCCGGTTGGACTAGCGGACAATGAGCAGTTCTTC. Filled out from reference TRBV7-9 and TRBJ2-1, the complete variable domain reads DTGVSQNPRHKITKRGQNVTFRCDPISEHNRLYWYRQTLGQGPEFLTYFQNEAQLEKSRLLSDRFSAERPKGSFSTLEIQRTEQGDSAMYLCASSPVGLADNEQFFGPGTRLTVL.

The CDR3 DNA follows: TGCAGCGCGATGGAGGTAGGGCAGCCCCAGCATTTT. As protein: CSAMEVGQPQHF. The chain links TRBV29-1 to TRBJ1-5; no definite D call. The CDR3 covers 12 residues. Germline lookup yields CDR1 SQVTM and CDR2 ANQGSEA. The V end was cut by 7 bases, the J end by 7 bases, with 14 bases between.

This chain connects TRBV30 to TRBJ1-2; 9 bases fit TRBD1. Germline CDR1 and CDR2: GTSNPN and SVGIG (reference sequence). Trimming took 4 bases from V and 0 from J; bases not matched to a gene: 6. This CDR3 comprises 15 residues. The CDR3: CAWIPRTGANYGYTF. The CDR3 DNA reads TGTGCCTGGATCCCTAGGACAGGGGCTAACTATGGCTACACCTTC.

The V and J genes are TRBV27 and TRBJ2-5, with D perhaps TRBD2 (6 bases). This CDR3 spans 15 amino acids. Germline CDR1 MNHEY, CDR2 SMNVEV (reference sequence). Deletions cut 2 bases from V and 5 bases from J, with 15 bases between. DNA for the CDR3: TGTGCCAGCAGTTTACTTAGCGGAGGCGGGGAGACCCAGTACTTC. This translates into CASSLLSGGGETQYF.

V and J are TRBV28 and TRBJ2-7, with TRBD2 as a possible D gene (6 bases). The CDR3 spans 17 residues. Germline assignment: CDR1 MDHEN and CDR2 SYDVKM. The V end was cut by 1 base, the J end by 6 bases, with 22 bases between. The CDR3 region has the DNA TGTGCCAGCAGTTTATCCATGGTGGGTGGAACCGGGGGCGAGCAGTACTTC. This encodes CASSLSMVGGTGGEQYF.

The rearrangement links TRBV5-1 to TRBJ1-4, with a weak D call TRBD1 (6 bases). Trimming stripped 4 bases from V and 4 bases from J, with 17 bases between. CDR1 is SGHRS and CDR2 is YFSETQ in the germline V gene. The CDR3 consists of 16 residues. The DNA for the CDR3 is TGCGCCAGCAGCCTTAGGTCGACAGGAGGTAATGAAAAACTGTTTTTT. Encoded protein: CASSLRSTGGNEKLFF.

V gene TRBV9 combines with J gene TRBJ2-3; D is possibly TRBD2 (5 bases). The CDR3 is 15 amino acids. Germline CDR1 is SGDLS and CDR2 is YYNGEE. The V end was cut by 0 bases, the J end by 6 bases, with 14 bases between. The CDR3 reads CASSVGWTGADTQYF. The DNA of the CDR3 is TGTGCCAGCAGCGTAGGTTGGACTGGCGCGGATACGCAGTATTTT.

J is TRBJ2-7 and V is TRBV28, with 9 bases aligning to TRBD1. The length of the CDR3 is 12 residues. The germline gives CDR1 MDHEN, CDR2 SYDVKM. After removal of 8 bases from V and 6 bases from J, the junction contained 5 bases not matched to a gene. CDR3: CASWTGVGEQYF. The CDR3 nucleotides are TGTGCCAGCTGGACAGGGGTTGGCGAGCAGTACTTC.

The genes are TRBV20-1 and TRBJ2-3; D not resolved. This CDR3 has 11 residues. From germline, CDR1 is DFQATT and CDR2 SNEGSKA (reference sequence). CDR3 region: CSFLSVDTQYF. CDR3 nucleotides: TGCAGCTTTCTGAGTGTGGATACGCAGTATTTT.

This sequence joins TRBV27 and TRBJ2-1, with 8 bases lining up with TRBD2. Germline V gives CDR1 MNHEY, CDR2 SMNVEV (reference sequence). V was clipped by 5 bases and J by 0 bases; unmatched bases: 6. This CDR3 spans 16 amino acids. The CDR3 is CASSNTGTSSYNEQFF. The CDR3 DNA sequence: TGTGCCAGCAGTAACACCGGGACTAGCTCCTACAATGAGCAGTTCTTC.

This chain links TRBV27 with TRBJ1-3; weak D call: TRBD1 (5 bases). This CDR3 is 14 amino acids long. Trimming pared 8 bases from V and 5 bases from J, leaving 16 bases between. CDR1 is MNHEY and CDR2 is SMNVEV in the germline V gene (reference sequence). The CDR3 coding sequence is TGTGCCAGCTCACCGGAGGGACGGAGAAACACCATATATTTT. It translates to CASSPEGRRNTIYF.

The table lists this clone with a few counts. This chain joins TRBV5-8 and TRBJ2-3; TRBD2 agrees at 11 bases. The CDR3 extends over 18 amino acids. V was clipped by 2 bases and J by 2 bases; unmatched bases: 10. Germline V gives CDR1 SGHTS, CDR2 YDEGEE. The CDR3 coding sequence is TGTGCCAGCAGCTTCCGGGGACTAGCGGCCTCACACACAGATACGCAGTATTTT. It is translated as CASSFRGLAASHTDTQYF.

V is TRBV1 and J is TRBJ1-1; the table's TRBD1 call for D was not verified on the DNA. TRBV1 is deemed a pseudogene. The CDR3 runs 12 residues. The CDR3 DNA sequence: TGCACCAGCAGAGACAGAAGCACTGAAGCTTTCTTT. It yields the protein CTSRDRSTEAFF.

The genes are TRBV5-8 and TRBJ1-3; TRBD1 aligns across 7 bases. With V trimmed by 1 base and J by 2 bases, 0 bases remained unmatched. Germline V gene sequence: CDR1 SGHTS, CDR2 YDEGEE. The CDR3 length is 14 residues. The CDR3: CASSLTGAGNTIYF. The CDR3 DNA reads as TGTGCCAGCAGCTTGACAGGGGCTGGAAACACCATATATTTT.

The chain couples TRBV15 to TRBJ2-7, with D possibly TRBD2 on 6 matching bases. From germline, CDR1 is LNHNV and CDR2 YYDKDF (reference sequence). The length of the CDR3 is 14 residues. The ends were cut back, 3 bases at V and 3 bases at J, with 12 bases in the middle. Written as DNA, the CDR3 is TGTGCCACCAGCAGTAGCGGACCCTTCTACGAGCAGTACTTC. Amino acids: CATSSSGPFYEQYF.

V is TRBV28 and J is TRBJ2-3; TRBD1 might be the D (6 bases). Between the trimmed V and J ends, which lost 1 base and 4 bases, there was a span of 12 bases. CDR1 MDHEN and CDR2 SYDVKM come from the germline V gene. This CDR3 contains 15 residues. CDR3 DNA: TGTGCCAGCAGTTTATCCAAGTCAGGGGCAGATACGCAGTATTTT. Encoded protein: CASSLSKSGADTQYF. Combining the CDR3 with reference TRBV28 and TRBJ2-3 gives the whole variable domain DVKVTQSSRYLVKRTGEKVFLECVQDMDHENMFWYRQDPGLGLRLIYFSYDVKMKEKGDIPEGYSVSREKKERFSLILESASTNQTSMYLCASSLSKSGADTQYFGPGTRLTVL.

The chain recombines TRBV5-1 with TRBJ2-5; weak D call: TRBD2 (6 bases). CDR1 is SGHRS and CDR2 is YFSETQ in the germline V gene. This CDR3 is 15 amino acids long. V was clipped by 0 bases and J by 0 bases, with 9 bases between them. The CDR3: CASSLGGGDQETQYF. The CDR3 DNA is TGCGCCAGCAGCTTGGGGGGCGGGGACCAAGAGACCCAGTACTTC.